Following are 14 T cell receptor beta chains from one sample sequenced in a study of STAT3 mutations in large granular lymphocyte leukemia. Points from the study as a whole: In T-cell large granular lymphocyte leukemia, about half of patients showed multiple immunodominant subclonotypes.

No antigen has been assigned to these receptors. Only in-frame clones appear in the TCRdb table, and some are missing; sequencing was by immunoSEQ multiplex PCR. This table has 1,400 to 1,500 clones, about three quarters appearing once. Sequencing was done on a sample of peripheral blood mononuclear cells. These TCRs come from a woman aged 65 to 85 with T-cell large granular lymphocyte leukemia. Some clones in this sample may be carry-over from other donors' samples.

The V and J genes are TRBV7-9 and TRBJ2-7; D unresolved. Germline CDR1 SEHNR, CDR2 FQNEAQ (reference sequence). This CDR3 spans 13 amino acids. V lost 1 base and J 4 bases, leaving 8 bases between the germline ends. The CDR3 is CASSLVGRYEQYF. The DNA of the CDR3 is TGTGCCAGCAGCTTAGTTGGCCGTTACGAGCAGTACTTC.

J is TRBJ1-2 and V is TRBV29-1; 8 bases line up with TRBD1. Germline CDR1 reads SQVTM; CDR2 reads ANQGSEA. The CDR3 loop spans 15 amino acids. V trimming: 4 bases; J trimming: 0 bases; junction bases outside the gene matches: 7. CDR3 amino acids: CSVVRQGPTNYGYTF. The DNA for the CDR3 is TGCAGCGTTGTTCGACAGGGGCCGACTAACTATGGCTACACCTTC.

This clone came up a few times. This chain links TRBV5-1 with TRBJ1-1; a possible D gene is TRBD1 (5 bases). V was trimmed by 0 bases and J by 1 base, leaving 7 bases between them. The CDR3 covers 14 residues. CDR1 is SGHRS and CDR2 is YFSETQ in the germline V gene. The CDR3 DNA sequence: TGCGCCAGCAGCTTGGCAGGGCCGAACACTGAAGCTTTCTTT. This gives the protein CASSLAGPNTEAFF.

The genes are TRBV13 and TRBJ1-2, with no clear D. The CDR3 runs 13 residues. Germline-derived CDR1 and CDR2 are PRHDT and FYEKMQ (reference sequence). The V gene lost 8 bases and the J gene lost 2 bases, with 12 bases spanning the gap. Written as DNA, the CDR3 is TGTGCCAGCCGGCCAGCCGAAAACTATGGCTACACCTTC. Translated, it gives CASRPAENYGYTF.

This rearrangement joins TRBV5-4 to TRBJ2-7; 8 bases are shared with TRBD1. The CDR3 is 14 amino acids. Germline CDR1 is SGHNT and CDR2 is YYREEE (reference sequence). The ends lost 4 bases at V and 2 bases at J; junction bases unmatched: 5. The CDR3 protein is CASSGRTGTYEQYF. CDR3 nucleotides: TGTGCCAGCAGCGGAAGGACAGGGACCTACGAGCAGTACTTC.

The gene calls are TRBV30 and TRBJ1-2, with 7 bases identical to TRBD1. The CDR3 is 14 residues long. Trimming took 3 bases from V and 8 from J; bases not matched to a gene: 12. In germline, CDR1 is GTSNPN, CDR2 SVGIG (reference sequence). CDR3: CAWRAGQFRMGYTF. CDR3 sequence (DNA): TGTGCCTGGAGGGCGGGACAGTTCCGCATGGGCTACACCTTC.

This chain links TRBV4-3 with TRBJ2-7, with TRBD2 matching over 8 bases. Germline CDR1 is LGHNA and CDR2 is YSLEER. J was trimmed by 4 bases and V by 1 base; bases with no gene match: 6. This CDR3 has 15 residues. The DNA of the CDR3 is TGCGCCAGCAGCCAAGCGGCTAGCGGGTATTACGAGCAGTACTTC. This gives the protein CASSQAASGYYEQYF.

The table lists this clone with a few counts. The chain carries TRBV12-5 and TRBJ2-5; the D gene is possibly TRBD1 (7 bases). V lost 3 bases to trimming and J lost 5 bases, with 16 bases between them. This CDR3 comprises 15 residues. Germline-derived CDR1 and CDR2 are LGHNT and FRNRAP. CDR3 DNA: TGTGCTAGTGGTTTCGGCAGGGGGGATCCGGAGACCCAGTACTTC. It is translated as CASGFGRGDPETQYF.

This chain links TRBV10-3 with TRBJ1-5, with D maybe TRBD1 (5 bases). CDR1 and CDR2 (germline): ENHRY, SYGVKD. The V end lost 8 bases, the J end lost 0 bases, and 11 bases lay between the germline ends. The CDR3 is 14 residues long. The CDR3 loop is CAIATGDSNQPQHF. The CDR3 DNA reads TGTGCCATCGCAACAGGTGATAGCAATCAGCCCCAGCATTTT.

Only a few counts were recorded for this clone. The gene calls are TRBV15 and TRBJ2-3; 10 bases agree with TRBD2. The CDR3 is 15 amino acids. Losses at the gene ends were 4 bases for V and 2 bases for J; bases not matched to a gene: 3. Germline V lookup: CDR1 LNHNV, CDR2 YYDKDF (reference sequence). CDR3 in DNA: TGTGCCACCAGCACCGGACTAGCGGACACAGATACGCAGTATTTT. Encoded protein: CATSTGLADTDTQYF.

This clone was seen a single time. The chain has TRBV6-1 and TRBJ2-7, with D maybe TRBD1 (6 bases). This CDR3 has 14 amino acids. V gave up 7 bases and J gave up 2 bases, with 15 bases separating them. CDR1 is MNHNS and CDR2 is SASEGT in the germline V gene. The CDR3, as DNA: TGTGCCAGCAACGAGTACACAGGGACCTACGAGCAGTACTTC. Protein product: CASNEYTGTYEQYF.

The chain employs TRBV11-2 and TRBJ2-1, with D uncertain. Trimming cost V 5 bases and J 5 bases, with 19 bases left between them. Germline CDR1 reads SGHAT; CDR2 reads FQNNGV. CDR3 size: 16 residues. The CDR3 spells CASSVGYGETNNEQFF. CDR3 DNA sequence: TGTGCCAGCAGCGTGGGATACGGCGAGACCAACAATGAGCAGTTCTTC.

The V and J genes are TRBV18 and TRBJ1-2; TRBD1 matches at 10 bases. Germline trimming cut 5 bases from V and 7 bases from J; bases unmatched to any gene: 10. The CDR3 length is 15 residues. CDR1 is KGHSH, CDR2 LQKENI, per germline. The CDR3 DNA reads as TGTGCCAGCTCAGAATTGCCCGGGGACAGGGGTGGCTACACCTTC. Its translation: CASSELPGDRGGYTF.

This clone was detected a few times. CDR3 sequence reads: CASSYYRNTEAFF. The DNA of the CDR3 is TGTGCCAGCAGCTACTACAGGAACACTGAAGCTTTCTTT. The gene calls are TRBV7-2 and TRBJ1-1; D unresolved. The CDR3 consists of 13 residues. Germline CDR1 and CDR2: SGHTA and FQGNSA. Trimming cost V 4 bases and J 1 base, with 7 bases left between them.